This T cell receptor beta chain derives from a study of cytomegalovirus exposure and HLA in healthy donors. Broader study findings: The authors later found TCR association rates varying by HLA locus, with DRB1 most and HLA-C fewest. HLA-A and HLA-B allele assignments for most subjects were reportedly predicted accurately using TCR beta sequences. The authors assumed roughly uniform sequencing depth across donors for presence/absence analyses. Most observed TCR sequences were rare, whereas some public TCRs were detected in many donors.

The PCR used 60 Vbeta and 13 Jbeta primers. Produced via immunoSEQ multiplex PCR; TCRdb's table is partial and in-frame only. The data show around 160,000 clones, with roughly four fifths seen just once and roughly 4.5% held by the top ten. Points on this clone: Antigen: not known.

The germline V gene encodes CDR1 SNHLY and CDR2 FYNNEI. The CDR3 runs 16 residues. V shed 6 bases and J 4 bases; nucleotides not matched to a gene: 8. This TCR was recovered from a man aged 50-59 years in good health and CMV-seropositive. Sequenced input: PBMCs. V gene TRBV2 combines with J gene TRBJ2-1, with 11 bases identical to TRBD2. The CDR3 nucleotides are TGTGCCAGCAGCTTTACTAGCGGGAGATTGTACAATGAGCAGTTCTTC. It codes for CASSFTSGRLYNEQFF.